Shown below are 18 T cell receptor beta chains from a single sample sequenced in a study of beta chain features in type 1 diabetes. Whole-study results and caveats: In all four CD4+ subsets, TCRB CDR3 length was significantly, moderately reduced in type 1 diabetes.

Sequencing targeted expressed TCRB transcripts, as all isolated RNA had been reverse transcribed. Data came from immunoSEQ multiplex PCR; TCRdb stores just in-frame clones and leaves some out. The profile shows hundreds of thousands of clones, about an eighth of them singletons. Their target antigens are unknown. What was sequenced was naive CD4+ T cells from blood. The receptors stem from a man between 18 and 35 years old with type 1 diabetes.

In this sample, this clone turned up a few times. Other nucleotide sequences from this sample produce the same CDR3. The chain joins TRBV29-1 to TRBJ2-2, with 8 bases matching TRBD1. The length of the CDR3 is 12 residues. Germline assignment: CDR1 SQVTM and CDR2 ANQGSEA. V was clipped by 6 bases and J by 4 bases; unmatched bases: 1. The CDR3 nucleotides are TGCAGCGTCGACAGGGGCACCGGGGAGCTGTTTTTT. Residues: CSVDRGTGELFF.

V usage is TRBV27 and J usage is TRBJ1-2, with D uncertain. The CDR3 covers 13 residues. CDR1 and CDR2 (germline): MNHEY, SMNVEV (reference sequence). The V and J ends lost 6 bases and 4 bases respectively, with 12 bases between them. The CDR3 is CASRGRWGYGYTF. In nucleotides, the CDR3 is TGTGCCAGCAGGGGTCGGTGGGGCTATGGCTACACCTTC.

This clone was found a few times. Other DNA sequences in the same sample also yield this CDR3. The chain uses TRBV30 and TRBJ1-6, with no clear D. The V and J ends lost 0 bases and 10 bases respectively, with 4 bases between them. CDR1 GTSNPN and CDR2 SVGIG come from the germline V gene (reference sequence). The CDR3 totals 11 residues. The CDR3 nucleotides read TGTGCCTGGAGTGTAGGATCACCCCTCCACTTT. This gives the protein CAWSVGSPLHF.

This clone was picked up a small number of times. J is TRBJ1-2 and V is TRBV11-2; 10 bases are a match to TRBD1. The V segment lost 0 bases and the J segment 8 bases; nucleotides outside the gene matches: 9. CDR1 SGHAT and CDR2 FQNNGV come from the germline V gene. CDR3 length: 16 amino acids. CDR3 region: CASSLDLGTGVQGYTF. The CDR3 coding sequence is TGTGCCAGCAGCTTAGATCTTGGGACAGGGGTACAAGGCTACACCTTC.

This clone was seen a handful of times. This CDR3 is also generated by other DNA sequences in the sample. The chain uses TRBV30 and TRBJ2-7; 10 nucleotides line up with TRBD1. The CDR3 totals 13 residues. Looked up from germline, CDR1 is GTSNPN and CDR2 is SVGIG (reference sequence). V lost 3 bases and J lost 3; bases outside the gene matches: 2. CDR3 DNA sequence: TGTGCCTGGAGCAGGACAGGGGGCTACGAGCAGTACTTC. Protein: CAWSRTGGYEQYF.

The table lists this clone with a few counts. J is TRBJ1-1 and V is TRBV18; no reliable D call. The CDR3 loop spans 15 amino acids. Trimming removed 4 bases at V and 6 bases at J, with 18 bases between. CDR1 and CDR2 (germline): KGHSH, LQKENI. Here the CDR3 reads CASSLYRTGTAEAFF. The CDR3 nucleotides read TGTGCCAGCTCACTATACCGGACTGGAACGGCTGAAGCTTTCTTT.

In DNA form, the CDR3 reads TGTGCCAGCAGTACCCCGGGGGGATCAGATACGCAGTATTTT. Translated: CASSTPGGSDTQYF. The chain employs TRBV28 and TRBJ2-3, with 7 bases matching TRBD2. The V segment lost 5 bases and the J segment 4 bases; nucleotides outside the gene matches: 6. This CDR3 has 14 residues. The germline V gene encodes CDR1 MDHEN and CDR2 SYDVKM.

The chain joins TRBV6-5 to TRBJ2-7, with 10 bases that match TRBD1. Trimming took 6 bases from V and 2 from J; bases not matched to a gene: 7. There are 15 residues in the CDR3. Germline assignment: CDR1 MNHEY and CDR2 SVGAGI. CDR3 in DNA: TGTGCCAGCAGGACAGGGGGCTCGGGAACCTACGAGCAGTACTTC. It encodes CASRTGGSGTYEQYF.

This clone was recorded once. The chain employs TRBV25-1 and TRBJ1-5; a possible D gene is TRBD1 (5 bases). The germline gives CDR1 MGHDK, CDR2 SYGVNS. The CDR3 runs 13 residues. Trimming took off 4 bases at V and 5 bases at J, with 9 bases between the two ends. In nucleotides, the CDR3 is TGTGCCAGCAGTGGATTCAGGGATCAGCCCCAGCATTTT. It codes for CASSGFRDQPQHF. Full variable domain (remainder filled in from reference TRBV25-1 and TRBJ1-5): EADIYQTPRYLVIGTGKKITLECSQTMGHDKMYWYQQDPGMELHLIHYSYGVNSTEKGDLSSESTVSRIRTEHFPLTLESARPSHTSQYLCASSGFRDQPQHFGDGTRLSIL.

This clone turned up a few times. This rearrangement joins TRBV12-5 to TRBJ2-1; 10 bases line up with TRBD2. The V gene end was trimmed by 3 bases and the J gene end by 7 bases; junction bases not matched to a gene: 9. Germline-derived CDR1 and CDR2 are LGHNT and FRNRAP. The CDR3 is 16 amino acids. The CDR3 DNA is TGTGCTAGTGGTTTCAGCCTAGCGGGAGCGGGGAATGAGCAGTTCTTC. It is translated as CASGFSLAGAGNEQFF.

In its sample, this clone was seen a few times. The rearrangement uses TRBV6-6 and TRBJ2-7; TRBD1 might be the D (6 bases). This CDR3 is 12 amino acids long. V gave up 5 bases and J gave up 3 bases, with 8 bases separating them. Germline lookup yields CDR1 MNHNY and CDR2 SVGAGI (reference sequence). CDR3 coding DNA: TGTGCCAGCAGTACGGACAGCTACGAGCAGTACTTC. Translation: CASSTDSYEQYF.

The chain recombines TRBV9 with TRBJ2-7; no clear D. Germline CDR1 is SGDLS and CDR2 is YYNGEE. This CDR3 contains 15 residues. V was cut by 0 bases and J by 2 bases, with 12 bases left in between. The CDR3, as DNA: TGTGCCAGCAGCGTAGACCCAAGACATGCCTACGAGCAGTACTTC. Its protein product is CASSVDPRHAYEQYF.

The rearrangement uses TRBV30 and TRBJ2-3, with 14 bases that match TRBD2. Germline V lookup: CDR1 GTSNPN, CDR2 SVGIG (reference sequence). Unmatched junction bases numbered 4, after V lost 2 bases and J lost 0 bases. The CDR3 is 17 residues long. The CDR3 DNA follows: TGTGCCTGGAGTCGGGGACTAGCGGGGGCGAGCACAGATACGCAGTATTTT. Translating gives CAWSRGLAGASTDTQYF.

In its sample, this clone was seen a few times. V and J are TRBV7-9 and TRBJ2-7, with D perhaps matching TRBD1 (5 bases). Trimming cost V 2 bases and J 6 bases, with 8 bases left between them. CDR1 SEHNR and CDR2 FQNEAQ come from the germline V gene (reference sequence). The CDR3 sequence is 12 residues long. CDR3 coding DNA: TGTGCCAGCAGCTTACGTAGGGGCGAGCAGTACTTC. Its translation is CASSLRRGEQYF.

The chain joins TRBV9 to TRBJ1-2; a weak D match, TRBD1 (5 bases). V dropped 2 bases and J dropped 5 bases, with 16 bases sitting between them. The length of the CDR3 is 15 residues. Germline CDR1 reads SGDLS; CDR2 reads YYNGEE. The CDR3 DNA follows: TGTGCCAGCAGCGTGGACGGGGGATCTGCGTATGGCTACACCTTC. Protein: CASSVDGGSAYGYTF. Combining the CDR3 with reference TRBV9 and TRBJ1-2 gives the whole variable domain DSGVTQTPKHLITATGQRVTLRCSPRSGDLSVYWYQQSLDQGLQFLIQYYNGEERAKGNILERFSAQQFPDLHSELNLSSLELGDSALYFCASSVDGGSAYGYTFGSGTRLTVV.

The gene calls are TRBV7-2 and TRBJ2-7, with D tentatively TRBD1 or TRBD2 (5 bases each). V was trimmed by 1 base and J by 4 bases, leaving 14 bases between them. Germline V lookup: CDR1 SGHTA, CDR2 FQGNSA. The length of the CDR3 is 15 residues. In nucleotides, the CDR3 is TGTGCCAGCAGCTTAGGGGGCACCCGAGGGTACGAGCAGTACTTC. This encodes CASSLGGTRGYEQYF.

The CDR3 reads CASSLEDYSYNEQFF. Here the CDR3 DNA reads TGTGCCAGCAGCTTAGAGGATTACTCCTACAATGAGCAGTTCTTC. This rearrangement joins TRBV7-9 to TRBJ2-1; D uncertain. This CDR3 has 15 amino acids. V was pared by 1 base and J by 0 bases, with 7 bases between. Germline V gene sequence: CDR1 SEHNR, CDR2 FQNEAQ (reference sequence).

This sequence joins TRBV5-6 and TRBJ2-5, with TRBD1 identical over 7 bases. The J segment lost 2 bases and the V segment lost 4 bases, leaving 8 bases of the junction unmatched. Germline V gene lookup returns CDR1 SGHDT and CDR2 YYEEEE. The CDR3 contains 15 residues. The CDR3 loop reads CASSEIRQGQETQYF. The CDR3 region has the DNA TGTGCCAGCAGCGAGATTAGACAGGGACAAGAGACCCAGTACTTC.